Sequencing of this T cell receptor beta chain was carried out in a study of CD8 T cells in ankylosing spondylitis. Study-wide points: Apparently characteristic of ankylosing spondylitis blood was a TCR beta motif (eight highly homologous variants). Matched ankylosing spondylitis synovial fluid reportedly showed significant enrichment of disease-linked clones. Peripheral blood held disease-linked clones only at relatively low frequency, and these were CD8+. Certain motif variants had earlier appeared in reactive arthritis synovial fluid and blood.

This clonotype was seen a few times. Its target is unknown. CDR3 size: 16 residues. Germline V gene lookup returns CDR1 DFQATT and CDR2 SNEGSKA (reference sequence). V was clipped by 1 base and J by 3 bases; unmatched bases: 11. It was by quantitative 5'-RACE with molecular barcodes that TCR beta libraries were made. TCRdb redid the calling of the 5' RACE reads with MiXCR, one entry per CDR3 protein. The data show some 450,000 distinct CDR3 sequences, with roughly a sixth seen just once and approximately 1% held by the top ten. Sequencing was done on a sample of blood, either unsorted or a sorted T cell fraction (not recorded which). The sequence was obtained from a male donor with ankylosing spondylitis. The chain uses TRBV20-1 and TRBJ2-5; 7 nucleotides align to TRBD1. CDR3 residues: CSARAYRGLGKETQYF. In nucleotides, the CDR3 is TGCAGTGCTAGAGCCTACAGGGGATTGGGGAAAGAGACCCAGTACTTC.